This T cell receptor (beta chain) was captured by sequencing in a study of a mutant IDH1 vaccine in newly diagnosed glioma. The study, taken as a whole, reports: Pseudoprogression apparently tracked independently of changes in top peripheral T cell clonotypes. Patients showed vaccine-induced immune responses at a rate of roughly 93%.

Only in-frame clones appear in the TCRdb table, and some are missing; sequencing was by immunoSEQ multiplex PCR. This table has tens of thousands of clones, about four fifths appearing once. The time point here: week 5, during vaccination. The study gave 300 ug of mutant IDH1 20-mer peptide per vaccine dose, with topical imiquimod. V gave up 3 bases and J gave up 0 bases, with 7 bases separating them. The germline V gene has CDR1 SNHLY and CDR2 FYNNEI. This CDR3 has 14 residues. As concerns this clone: Its antigen is unknown.

The clonotype comes from a young man with glioma. Sequencing was performed on PBMCs, taken from a glioma patient whose treatment included an IDH1 peptide vaccine. The chain links TRBV2 to TRBJ2-3; D gene unclear. CDR3 nucleotides: TGTGCCAGCAGTGATGAGACGAGCACAGATACGCAGTATTTT. Protein: CASSDETSTDTQYF.